Below, 13 T cell receptor beta chains from the same sample are listed, as sequenced in a study of T-cell reconstitution after alpha-beta-depleted transplantation in children (dated by TCRdb to about 2016). The library was built by means of PCR. Instrument used: Illumina HiSeq 2500. TCR libraries were prepared with molecular barcoding, using unique molecular identifiers to normalize TCRbeta repertoire quantification. TCRdb cleaned the public reads at Q25 with fastp, built clones with MiXCR and kept in-frame beta chains. Every CDR3 protein is listed once, alongside the most common genes and DNA of its rows. This sample is represented by roughly 48,000 distinct CDR3 sequences; about 5% of them were singletons. Roughly 31% of the sample is held by the ten biggest clonotypes. What the time point label conveys for this sample: day 60 (about 2 months) after transplantation. Interpreted using the paper, the treatment or condition label stands for: allogeneic hematopoietic cell transplantation with graft depleted of TCRalphabeta T cells and CD19 B cells.

Here the sequenced sample was PBMCs, mostly from graft donor cells, taken 60 days after TCRalphabeta/CD19-depleted stem cell transplant. All receptors derive from a female patient between 2 and 15 years old who had a stem cell transplant for aplastic anemia, so the T cells may come from the graft donor.

This clonotype was counted at least ten times. The CDR3 sequence is CASSQYSPGNTIYF. The CDR3 DNA sequence: TGCGCCAGCAGCCAATATTCACCTGGAAACACCATATATTTT. The chain couples TRBV5-1 to TRBJ1-3; D is uncertain. CDR1 and CDR2 from the germline V gene are SGHRS and YFSETQ. With 4 bases removed from V and 2 bases from J, the gap between germline ends came to 10 bases. The CDR3 is 14 amino acids.

This clonotype was observed many times. The chain is built from TRBV7-9 and TRBJ2-1, with TRBD1 matching 9 bases. Germline V gives CDR1 SEHNR, CDR2 FQNEAQ (reference sequence). After removal of 5 bases from V and 4 bases from J, the junction contained 3 bases not matched to a gene. The CDR3 is 14 amino acids. This CDR3 reads CASSPGQGYNEQFF. In DNA form, the CDR3 reads TGTGCCAGCAGCCCGGGACAGGGATACAATGAGCAGTTCTTC.

This clonotype was counted many times. This chain uses TRBV5-1 with TRBJ2-1; no clear D gene. Germline CDR1 and CDR2: SGHRS and YFSETQ. This CDR3 has 13 residues. Trimming left V 0 bases short and J 5 bases short, with 6 bases between. The CDR3 nucleotides read TGCGCCAGCAGCTTGGGCGTCAACAATGAGCAGTTCTTC. This gives the protein CASSLGVNNEQFF.

Within the sample, this clonotype is medium-sized. The chain employs TRBV12-3 or TRBV12-4 and TRBJ1-4; D may be TRBD1 (6 bases). V dropped 5 bases and J dropped 3 bases, with 13 bases sitting between them. The CDR3 has 15 residues. The CDR3 here is CASSRRTASNEKLFF. The CDR3 nucleotides read TGTGCCAGCAGTCGCAGGACAGCCTCTAATGAAAAACTGTTTTTT.

This clonotype came up many times. The rearrangement links TRBV18 to TRBJ2-1; the match to TRBD1 covers 7 bases. Trimming cost V 2 bases and J 5 bases; bases outside gene matches: 9. Germline V gives CDR1 KGHSH, CDR2 LQKENI. The CDR3 runs to 16 residues. The CDR3 coding sequence is TGTGCCAGCTCACCAGGCAGACAGGGCGGCCACAATGAGCAGTTCTTC. This translates into CASSPGRQGGHNEQFF.

This clonotype was counted many times. The chain has TRBV20-1 and TRBJ2-3; TRBD2 aligns across 12 bases. Germline CDR1 and CDR2: DFQATT and SNEGSKA (reference sequence). The CDR3 consists of 17 residues. V lost 4 bases and J lost 0; bases outside the gene matches: 8. The CDR3, as DNA: TGCAGTGCTATACTAGCGGGGGGCCGGACTAGCACAGATACGCAGTATTTT. Protein product: CSAILAGGRTSTDTQYF.

This clonotype was seen a few times. V and J are TRBV3-1 and TRBJ1-5; 7 bases align to TRBD1. The CDR3 extends over 13 amino acids. Germline V gene sequence: CDR1 LGHDT, CDR2 YNNKEL (reference sequence). V trimming: 0 bases; J trimming: 10 bases; junction bases outside the gene matches: 3. This chain's CDR3 is CASSQEDRQPQHF. CDR3 nucleotide sequence: TGTGCCAGCAGCCAAGAGGACAGGCAACCCCAGCATTTT.

In its sample, this clonotype was seen many times. This chain uses TRBV20-1 with TRBJ2-1; D is possibly TRBD1 (6 bases). Per germline, CDR1 DFQATT and CDR2 SNEGSKA (reference sequence). V shed 3 bases and J shed 0 bases, with 9 bases lying between them. CDR3 size: 14 residues. The CDR3 loop is CSASLGASYNEQFF. The CDR3 DNA is TGCAGTGCTAGCTTGGGGGCCTCCTACAATGAGCAGTTCTTC.

The chain combines TRBV30 with TRBJ2-1; 8 bases are shared with TRBD1. CDR1 is GTSNPN, CDR2 SVGIG, per germline (reference sequence). V gave up 7 bases and J gave up 9 bases; unmatched junction bases: 8. The CDR3 runs 12 residues. The CDR3 nucleotides are TGTGCCTACAGGGGGTGGGATACTGAGCAGTTCTTC. Translation: CAYRGWDTEQFF.

In this sample, this clonotype turned up many times. V usage is TRBV7-2 and J usage is TRBJ1-2, with 7 nucleotides matching TRBD1. J gave up 7 bases and V 5 bases, and 10 bases lay outside the gene matches. Germline V lookup: CDR1 SGHTA, CDR2 FQGNSA. This CDR3 spans 14 amino acids. The CDR3 region is CASSVGWTGFGYTF. In DNA, the CDR3 is TGTGCCAGCAGCGTAGGATGGACAGGCTTTGGCTACACCTTC.

In this sample, this clonotype turned up many times. In DNA form, the CDR3 reads TGTGCCAGCAGCTTGGGCCCGGGAGACTATGGCTACACCTTC. This sequence encodes CASSLGPGDYGYTF. This chain links TRBV5-6 with TRBJ1-2; D remains ambiguous. The V end was cut by 0 bases, the J end by 3 bases, with 9 bases between. CDR3 length equals 14 residues. CDR1 and CDR2 from the germline V gene are SGHDT and YYEEEE.

The V call is TRBV30, the J call TRBJ2-7, with D maybe TRBD2 (5 bases). Per germline, CDR1 GTSNPN and CDR2 SVGIG (reference sequence). Trimming removed 2 bases at V and 6 bases at J, with 8 bases between. CDR3 length equals 11 residues. The CDR3 DNA reads as TGTGCCTGGAGTAGAGGGCTCGAGCAGTACTTC. Protein: CAWSRGLEQYF.

This clonotype was counted only a few times. The chain joins TRBV2 to TRBJ2-3; no reliable D call. The CDR3 totals 12 residues. CDR1 and CDR2 (germline): SNHLY, FYNNEI. The V end lost 6 bases, the J end lost 4 bases, and 8 bases lay between the germline ends. This CDR3 reads CASRSLADTQYF. The CDR3 DNA sequence: TGTGCCAGCAGGTCGTTGGCAGATACGCAGTATTTT. Supplemented by reference TRBV2 and TRBJ2-3, the full variable domain reads EPEVTQTPSHQVTQMGQEVILRCVPISNHLYFYWYRQILGQKVEFLVSFYNNEISEKSEIFDDQFSVERPDGSNFTLKIRSTKLEDSAMYFCASRSLADTQYFGPGTRLTVL.